These 3 T cell receptor beta chains were sequenced from one sample in a study of blood T cell repertoires in COVID-19 (dated by TCRdb to about 2020). Library generation was performed with the immunoSEQ multiplex PCR assay. TCRdb stores this immuneACCESS table with in-frame sequences only. Part of the clones is absent; in the studies checked, under half of the shortfall reflects unresolved V genes, and no reason is known for the rest. This sample gives about 150,000 clones in total; 65% to 85% of them show up just once. In total, the top ten clones hold 3.5% to 4.5% of the sample. The sequencing input was peripheral blood. Every receptor here comes from a woman older than 75 with acute or convalescent COVID-19.

Concerning this clone: The sample contains more than one DNA sequence encoding this CDR3. The chain employs TRBV5-6 and TRBJ1-1; no clear D gene. Germline loops: CDR1 SGHDT, CDR2 YYEEEE. Trimming pared 0 bases from V and 7 bases from J, leaving 4 bases between. This CDR3 comprises 11 residues. CDR3 in DNA: TGTGCCAGCAGCTTGGGCGGTGAAGCTTTCTTT. This gives the protein CASSLGGEAFF.

In DNA, the CDR3 is TGTGCCAGCAGCCAAGCTTTTGGGAGGGACAGGGGGATCACTGAAGCTTTCTTT. Translating it yields CASSQAFGRDRGITEAFF. The chain has TRBV3-1 (or the pseudogene TRBV3-2) and TRBJ1-1, with TRBD1 identical over 11 bases. Germline loops: CDR1 LGHDT, CDR2 YNNKEL (reference sequence). Unmatched junction bases numbered 11, after V lost 1 base and J lost 4 bases. There are 18 residues in the CDR3.

The rearrangement joins TRBV5-6 to TRBJ2-1; 14 nucleotides line up with TRBD2. This CDR3 region has 17 residues. J lost 8 bases, V lost 4 bases, and 11 bases had no gene match. Germline V lookup: CDR1 SGHDT, CDR2 YYEEEE. CDR3 protein: CASSRRLAGGVLDEQFF. CDR3 coding DNA: TGTGCCAGCAGCCGACGACTAGCGGGAGGGGTATTGGATGAGCAGTTCTTC.